Following are 10 T cell receptor beta chains from one sample sequenced in a study of identical twins. One entry per CDR3 protein, called by TCRdb with MiXCR from the 5' RACE reads. The data show hundreds of thousands of distinct CDR3 sequences, 21% seen once. The sample was also linked to a second study, of T cells expressing NK-cell markers.

Material for sequencing was PBMCs. The source of these receptors is a woman in her late teens or twenties in good health.

As concerns this clonotype: One junction end does not reproduce the germline sequence, and a read error may be involved. The chain links TRBV20-1 to TRBJ1-6; 7 bases map to TRBD1. The CDR3 totals 16 residues. Germline CDR1 DFQATT, CDR2 SNEGSKA (reference sequence). CDR3 sequence reads: CCARVGAGGIGSPLHF. CDR3 nucleotides: TGCTGTGCTAGAGTCGGGGCAGGGGGTATAGGTTCACCCCTCCACTTT.

The chain joins TRBV20-1 to TRBJ2-3; 10 bases are shared with TRBD2. J lost 2 bases, V lost 2 bases, and 7 bases had no gene match. CDR1 and CDR2 (germline): DFQATT, SNEGSKA (reference sequence). The CDR3 runs to 16 residues. DNA of the CDR3: TGCAGTGCTAGAAATAGCGGGGGGCCGCACACAGATACGCAGTATTTT. It codes for CSARNSGGPHTDTQYF.

In its sample, this clonotype was seen a few times. This chain links TRBV7-2 with TRBJ2-7, with TRBD1 as a possible D gene (6 bases). Germline V gives CDR1 SGHTA, CDR2 FQGNSA. There are 15 residues in the CDR3. Trimming removed 0 bases from V and 3 bases from J, with 12 bases in between. The CDR3: CASSLAGQPYYEQYF. CDR3 DNA: TGTGCCAGCAGCTTAGCGGGACAACCCTACTACGAGCAGTACTTC.

This clonotype was detected a few times. The V gene is TRBV5-1, the J gene TRBJ2-1, with 9 bases that match TRBD1. CDR1 and CDR2 (germline): SGHRS, YFSETQ. Trimming cost V 4 bases and J 8 bases; bases outside gene matches: 7. The CDR3 consists of 14 residues. The CDR3 region has the DNA TGCGCCAGCAGCGCGGACAGGGGATACGATGAGCAGTTCTTC. Protein product: CASSADRGYDEQFF. Variable domain in full (rest from reference TRBV5-1 and TRBJ2-1): KAGVTQTPRYLIKTRGQQVTLSCSPISGHRSVSWYQQTPGQGLQFLFEYFSETQRNKGNFPGRFSGRQFSNSRSEMNVSTLELGDSALYLCASSADRGYDEQFFGPGTRLTVL.

In its sample, this clonotype was seen many times. This chain joins TRBV7-2 and TRBJ2-3; D is unclear. The germline V gene has CDR1 SGHTA and CDR2 FQGNSA. The CDR3 is made up of 13 amino acids. Trimming pared 6 bases from V and 3 bases from J, leaving 10 bases between. The CDR3 DNA follows: TGTGCCAGCAGACGGGCCCAGACAGATACGCAGTATTTT. It is translated as CASRRAQTDTQYF.

This chain uses TRBV7-8 with TRBJ2-7; no clear D. V gave up 4 bases and J gave up 3 bases, with 13 bases separating them. CDR3 length: 14 residues. Per germline, CDR1 SGHVS and CDR2 FQNEAQ. The CDR3 here is CASSYRAFFYEQYF. The CDR3 coding sequence is TGTGCCAGCAGCTACCGGGCCTTTTTCTACGAGCAGTACTTC.

This clonotype has a count of ten or more. This chain connects TRBV29-1 to TRBJ2-1, with TRBD1 matching over 10 bases. Trimming took 7 bases from V and 12 from J; bases not matched to a gene: 15. In germline, CDR1 is SQVTM, CDR2 ANQGSEA. This CDR3 contains 14 residues. The CDR3 sequence: CSANDRGHRVGQFF. The CDR3 DNA follows: TGCAGCGCCAACGACAGGGGGCATCGGGTAGGGCAGTTCTTC.

The chain is built from TRBV7-9 and TRBJ2-1, with D possibly being TRBD2 (6 bases). V gave up 4 bases and J gave up 7 bases, with 14 bases separating them. The CDR3 consists of 14 residues. Germline CDR1 reads SEHNR; CDR2 reads FQNEAQ (reference sequence). The CDR3 spells CASSYRLGGNEQFF. The CDR3 DNA reads TGTGCCAGCAGCTACCGACTTGGGGGGAATGAGCAGTTCTTC.

This clonotype was found a few times. The chain carries TRBV27 and TRBJ1-2, with 9 bases matching TRBD1. CDR1 is MNHEY, CDR2 SMNVEV, per germline (reference sequence). Trimming at V came to 6 bases and at J to 8 bases, leaving 10 bases not matched to a gene. The CDR3 length is 14 residues. The DNA for the CDR3 is TGTGCCAGCAGGCTTCGGACAGGGGTGCTCGGCTACACCTTC. It codes for CASRLRTGVLGYTF.

The chain carries TRBV6-2 or TRBV6-3 and TRBJ2-7, with TRBD1 as a possible D gene (7 bases). Germline CDR1 is MNHEY and CDR2 is SVGEGT. V was trimmed by 7 bases and J by 3 bases, leaving 22 bases between them. The CDR3 consists of 16 residues. Written as DNA, the CDR3 is TGTGCCAGCACCCGGAGGCAGGGGGGAAATGGCTACGAGCAGTACTTC. It is translated as CASTRRQGGNGYEQYF.